The present entry profiles one TCR beta chain with its context. The donor population consisted of healthy HIV-negative adults with no recent acute infections or vaccinations. Assay: immunoSEQ multiplex PCR; the TCRdb copy retains only in-frame clones and omits some. Here the sample spans about 680,000 clones, roughly 70% being singletons. This record belongs to a study of shared clonotypes between healthy human individuals. The germline V gene has CDR1 SGHRS and CDR2 YFSETQ. The CDR3 has 15 residues. The V segment lost 4 bases and the J segment 9 bases; nucleotides outside the gene matches: 12. The specimen sequenced was memory CD4+ T cells sorted from blood. Subset indicated: CD45RA-negative fraction. This chain connects TRBV5-1 to TRBJ2-1, with 8 positions matching TRBD2. The receptor comes from a woman aged 30 to 39 in good health. The CDR3 coding sequence is TGCGCCAGCAGCGGTTTGGGACTAGAGTGGTCTGAGCAGTTCTTC. Its translation: CASSGLGLEWSEQFF.